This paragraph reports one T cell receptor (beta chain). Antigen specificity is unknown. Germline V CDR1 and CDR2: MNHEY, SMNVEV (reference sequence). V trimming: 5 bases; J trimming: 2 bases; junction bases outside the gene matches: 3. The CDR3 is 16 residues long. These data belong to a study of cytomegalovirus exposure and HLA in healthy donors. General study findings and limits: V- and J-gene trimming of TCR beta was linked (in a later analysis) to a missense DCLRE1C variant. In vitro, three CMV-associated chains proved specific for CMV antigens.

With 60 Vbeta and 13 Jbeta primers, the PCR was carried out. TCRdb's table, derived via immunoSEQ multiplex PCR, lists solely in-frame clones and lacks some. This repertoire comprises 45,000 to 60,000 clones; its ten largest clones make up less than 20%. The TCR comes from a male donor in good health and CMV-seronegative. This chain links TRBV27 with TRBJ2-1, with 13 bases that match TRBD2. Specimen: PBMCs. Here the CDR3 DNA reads TGTGCCAGCAGTGTCGGGACTAGCGGGGCCTACAATGAGCAGTTCTTC. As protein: CASSVGTSGAYNEQFF.